This TCR beta chain derives from a study of beta chain features in type 1 diabetes. The sequenced template was cDNA made from the entire isolated RNA. Sequencing used immunoSEQ multiplex PCR; TCRdb keeps in-frame clones, though not all of them. The sample yields 35,000 or so clones, almost 65% seen once. Trimming stripped 5 bases from V and 6 bases from J, with 16 bases between. The CDR3 extends over 15 amino acids. Germline V gene sequence: CDR1 SGHTA, CDR2 FQGNSA. Whole-study findings and limits: Shorter TCRB CDR3s, moderately but significantly so, marked every one of the four CD4+ subsets in Type 1 diabetes patients.

This clone was detected a few times. Its antigen is as yet unknown. The receptor comes from a woman between 25 and 40 years old in good health. The chain carries TRBV7-2 and TRBJ2-2, with D possibly TRBD1 on 7 matching bases. Sequences were obtained from Tregs from blood. The CDR3 DNA is TGTGCCAGCAGCCGCAGGGGGGAGAGGGCCGGGGAGCTGTTTTTT. Protein: CASSRRGERAGELFF.